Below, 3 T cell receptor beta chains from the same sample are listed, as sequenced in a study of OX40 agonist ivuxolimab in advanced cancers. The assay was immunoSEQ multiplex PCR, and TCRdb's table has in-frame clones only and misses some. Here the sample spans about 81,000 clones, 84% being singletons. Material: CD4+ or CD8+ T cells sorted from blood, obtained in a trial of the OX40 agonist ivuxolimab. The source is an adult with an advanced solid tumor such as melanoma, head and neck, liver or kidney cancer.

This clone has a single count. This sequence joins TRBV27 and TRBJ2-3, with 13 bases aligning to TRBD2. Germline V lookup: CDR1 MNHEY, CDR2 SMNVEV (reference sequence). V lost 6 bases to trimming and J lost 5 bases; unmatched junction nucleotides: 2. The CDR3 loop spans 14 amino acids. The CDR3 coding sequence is TGTGCCAGCAGGACTAGCGGGGGGTTAGATACGCAGTATTTT. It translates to CASRTSGGLDTQYF.

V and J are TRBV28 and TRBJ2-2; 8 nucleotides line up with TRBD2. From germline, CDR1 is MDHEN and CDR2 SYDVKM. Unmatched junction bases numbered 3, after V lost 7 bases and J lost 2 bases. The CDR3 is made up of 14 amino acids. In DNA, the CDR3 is TGTGCCAGCATTCGGGAGGGTAACACCGGGGAGCTGTTTTTT. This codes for CASIREGNTGELFF.

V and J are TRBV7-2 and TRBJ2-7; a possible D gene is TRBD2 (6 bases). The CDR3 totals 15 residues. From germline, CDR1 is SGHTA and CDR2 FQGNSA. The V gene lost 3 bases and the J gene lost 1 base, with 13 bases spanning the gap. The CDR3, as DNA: TGTGCCAGCAGCTTTTCGGGGCTAGCGTCCTACGAGCAGTACTTC. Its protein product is CASSFSGLASYEQYF.